This TCR beta chain was identified in a study of T cell changes during pregnancy in multiple sclerosis. This clone showed up just a few times. Germline CDR1 MNHNS, CDR2 SASEGT. The CDR3 has 16 residues. The V gene end was trimmed by 6 bases and the J gene end by 6 bases; junction bases not matched to a gene: 12. TCRdb keeps only in-frame clones here, not all; method: immunoSEQ multiplex PCR. The sample comprises over 50,000 clones, approximately 90% of which are singletons, and approximately 2.3% rests with the top ten. This chain connects TRBV6-1 to TRBJ1-5; TRBD1 aligns across 9 bases. The sequence derives from a female donor in good health, enrolled as a control in a pregnancy study. The sample in question was peripheral blood, obtained in the first trimester of pregnancy. CDR3 residues: CASSEIQGQGGQPQHF. CDR3 coding DNA: TGTGCCAGCAGCGAAATCCAGGGACAGGGTGGTCAGCCCCAGCATTTT.